This TCR beta chain is drawn from a study of blood T cell repertoires in COVID-19. Whole-study context: COVID-19 samples collected from the United States, Italy and Spain covered acute and convalescent phases. The analysed material was cDNA or gDNA that came from T cells, B-cell-depleted T cells, or PBMCs.

Measured with immunoSEQ multiplex PCR; TCRdb has only the in-frame clones, and not every one. The data show about 110,000 clones, with 76% seen just once and 6.2% held by the top ten. This clone was seen a handful of times. J gave up 6 bases and V 4 bases, and 5 bases lay outside the gene matches. This CDR3 region has 14 residues. The germline V gene has CDR1 SEHNR and CDR2 FQNEAQ (reference sequence). It was during active infection that Seattle patients were enrolled and then longitudinally followed. The clonotype was recovered from a man older than 75 with COVID-19, enrolled during active disease. V and J are TRBV7-9 and TRBJ2-7, with 11 positions matching TRBD1. Material: peripheral blood. The CDR3 sequence: CASSSPGTGGEQYF. The DNA of the CDR3 is TGTGCCAGCAGCTCCCCCGGGACAGGGGGCGAGCAGTACTTC.